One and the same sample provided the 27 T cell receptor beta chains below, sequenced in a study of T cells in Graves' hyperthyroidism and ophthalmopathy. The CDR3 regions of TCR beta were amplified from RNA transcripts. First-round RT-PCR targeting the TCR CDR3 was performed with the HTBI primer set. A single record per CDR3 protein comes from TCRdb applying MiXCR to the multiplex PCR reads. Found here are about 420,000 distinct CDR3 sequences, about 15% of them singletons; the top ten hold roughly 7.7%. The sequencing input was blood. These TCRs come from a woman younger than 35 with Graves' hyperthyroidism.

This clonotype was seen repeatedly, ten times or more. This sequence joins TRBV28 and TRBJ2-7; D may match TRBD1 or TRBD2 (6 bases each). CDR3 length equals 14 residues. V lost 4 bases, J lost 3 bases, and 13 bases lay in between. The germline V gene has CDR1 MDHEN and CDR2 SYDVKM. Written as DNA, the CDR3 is TGTGCCAGCAGTTCAGGGGCGGGGCTCTACGAGCAGTACTTC. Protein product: CASSSGAGLYEQYF.

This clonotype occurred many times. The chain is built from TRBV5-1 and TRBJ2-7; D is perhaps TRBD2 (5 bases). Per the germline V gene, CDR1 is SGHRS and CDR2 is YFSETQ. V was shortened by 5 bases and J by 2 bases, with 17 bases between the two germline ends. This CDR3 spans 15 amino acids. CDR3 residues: CASRPTPTGTYEQYF. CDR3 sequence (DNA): TGCGCCAGCAGACCCACCCCGACGGGAACCTACGAGCAGTACTTC.

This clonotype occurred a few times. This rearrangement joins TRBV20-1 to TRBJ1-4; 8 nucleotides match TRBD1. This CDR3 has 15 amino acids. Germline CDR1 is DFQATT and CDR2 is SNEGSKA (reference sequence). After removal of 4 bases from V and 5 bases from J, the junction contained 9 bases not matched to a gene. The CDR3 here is CSAKRMTGVNEKLFF. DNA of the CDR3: TGCAGTGCTAAAAGAATGACAGGGGTGAATGAAAAACTGTTTTTT.

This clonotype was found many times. CDR3: CASSLEQFNEQFF. In nucleotides, the CDR3 is TGTGCCAGCAGCTTAGAACAGTTCAATGAGCAGTTCTTC. The genes are TRBV11-1 and TRBJ2-1; D is unclear. This CDR3 spans 13 amino acids. The V and J ends lost 1 base and 6 bases respectively, with 7 bases between them. Germline V gene sequence: CDR1 SGHAT, CDR2 FQDESV (reference sequence).

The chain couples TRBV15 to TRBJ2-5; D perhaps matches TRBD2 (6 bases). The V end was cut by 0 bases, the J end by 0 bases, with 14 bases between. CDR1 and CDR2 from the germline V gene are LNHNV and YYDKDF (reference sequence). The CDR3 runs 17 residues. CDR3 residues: CATSRDFGAGYQETQYF. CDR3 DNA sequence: TGTGCCACCAGCAGAGATTTTGGGGCGGGGTACCAAGAGACCCAGTACTTC.

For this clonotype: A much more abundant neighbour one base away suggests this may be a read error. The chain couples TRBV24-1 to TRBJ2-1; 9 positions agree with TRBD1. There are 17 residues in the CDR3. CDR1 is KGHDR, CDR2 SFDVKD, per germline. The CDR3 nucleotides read TGTGCCACCAGTGATCTGACAGGGGGTACGGCTCGTGGAGAGCGGTTCTTC. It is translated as CATSDLTGGTARGERFF.

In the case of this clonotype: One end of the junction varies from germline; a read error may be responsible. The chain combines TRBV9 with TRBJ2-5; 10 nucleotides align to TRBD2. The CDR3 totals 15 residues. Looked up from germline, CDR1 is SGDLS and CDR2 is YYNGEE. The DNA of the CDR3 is TGTGTCAGCAGCGTTGGAGCGGGAGGGAAAGAGACCCAGTACTTC. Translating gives CVSSVGAGGKETQYF.

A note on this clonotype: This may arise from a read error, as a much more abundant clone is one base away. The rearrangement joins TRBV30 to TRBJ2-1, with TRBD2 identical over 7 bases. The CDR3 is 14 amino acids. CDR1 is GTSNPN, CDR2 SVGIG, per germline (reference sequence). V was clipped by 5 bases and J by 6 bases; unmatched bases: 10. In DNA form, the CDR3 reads TGTGCCTGGGCCGGGACTAAAGATGTCAATGAGCAGTTCTTC. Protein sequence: CAWAGTKDVNEQFF.

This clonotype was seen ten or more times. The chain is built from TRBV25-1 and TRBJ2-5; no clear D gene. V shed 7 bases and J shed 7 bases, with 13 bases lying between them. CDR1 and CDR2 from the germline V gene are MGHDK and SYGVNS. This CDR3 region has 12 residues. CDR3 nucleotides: TGTGCCAGCACAAGGAGCTTCGGGACCCAGTACTTC. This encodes CASTRSFGTQYF.

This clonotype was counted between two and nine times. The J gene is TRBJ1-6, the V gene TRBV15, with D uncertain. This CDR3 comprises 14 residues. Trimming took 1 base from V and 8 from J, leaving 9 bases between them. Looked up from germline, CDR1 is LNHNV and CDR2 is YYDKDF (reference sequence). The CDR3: CATSRARVDSPLHF. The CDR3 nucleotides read TGTGCCACCAGCAGAGCCCGGGTAGATTCACCCCTCCACTTT.

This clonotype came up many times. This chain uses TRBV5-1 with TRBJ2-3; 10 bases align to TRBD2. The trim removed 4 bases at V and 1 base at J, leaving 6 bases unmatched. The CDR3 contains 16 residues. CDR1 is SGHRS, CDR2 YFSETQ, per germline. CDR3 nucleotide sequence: TGCGCCAGCAGCACCGCCGGGACTAGCGGCACAGATACGCAGTATTTT. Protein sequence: CASSTAGTSGTDTQYF.

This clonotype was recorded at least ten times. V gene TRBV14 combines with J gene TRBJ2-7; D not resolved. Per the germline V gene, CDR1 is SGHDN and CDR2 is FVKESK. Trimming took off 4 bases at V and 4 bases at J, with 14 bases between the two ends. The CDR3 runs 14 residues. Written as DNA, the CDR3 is TGTGCCAGCAGCCGAACAGCCAGCCATTACGAGCAGTACTTC. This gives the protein CASSRTASHYEQYF.

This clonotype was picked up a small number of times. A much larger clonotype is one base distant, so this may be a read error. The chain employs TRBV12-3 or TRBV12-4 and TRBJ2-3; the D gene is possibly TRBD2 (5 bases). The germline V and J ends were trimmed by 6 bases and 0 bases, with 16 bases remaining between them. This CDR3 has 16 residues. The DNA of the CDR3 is TGTGCCAGCAGCCTTTCCGCGGGCGATAGCACAGATACGCAGTATTTT. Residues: CASSLSAGDSTDTQYF.

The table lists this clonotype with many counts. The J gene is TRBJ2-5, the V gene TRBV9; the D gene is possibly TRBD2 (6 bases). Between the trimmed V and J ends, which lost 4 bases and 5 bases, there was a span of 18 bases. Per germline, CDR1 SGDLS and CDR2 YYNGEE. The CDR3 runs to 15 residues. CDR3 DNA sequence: TGTGCCAGCAGCCGTCCCGGGGGAGGATGGGAGACCCAGTACTTC. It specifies CASSRPGGGWETQYF.

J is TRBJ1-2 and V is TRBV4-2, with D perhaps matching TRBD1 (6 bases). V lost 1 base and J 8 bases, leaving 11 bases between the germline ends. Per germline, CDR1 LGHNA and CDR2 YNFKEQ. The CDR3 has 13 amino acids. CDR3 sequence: CASSQVEGGGYTF. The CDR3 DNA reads TGTGCCAGCAGCCAAGTAGAAGGGGGAGGCTACACCTTC.

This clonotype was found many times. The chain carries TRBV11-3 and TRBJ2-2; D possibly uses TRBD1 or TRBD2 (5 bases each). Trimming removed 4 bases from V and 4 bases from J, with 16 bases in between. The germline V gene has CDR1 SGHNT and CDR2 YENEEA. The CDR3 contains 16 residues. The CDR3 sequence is CASSSPEGRITGELFF. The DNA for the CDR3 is TGTGCCAGCAGCTCCCCAGAGGGGCGCATCACCGGGGAGCTGTTTTTT.

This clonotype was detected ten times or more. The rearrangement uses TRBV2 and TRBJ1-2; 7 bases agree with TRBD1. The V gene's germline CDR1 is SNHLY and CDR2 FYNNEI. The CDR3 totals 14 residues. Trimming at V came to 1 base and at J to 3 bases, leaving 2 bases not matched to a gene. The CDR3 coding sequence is TGTGCCAGCAGTGAAGTGGACAGGTACTATGGCTACACCTTC. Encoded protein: CASSEVDRYYGYTF.

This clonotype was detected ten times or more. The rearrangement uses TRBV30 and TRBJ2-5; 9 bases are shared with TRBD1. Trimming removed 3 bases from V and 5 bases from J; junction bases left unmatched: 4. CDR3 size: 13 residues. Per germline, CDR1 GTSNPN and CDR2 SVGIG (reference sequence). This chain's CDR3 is CAWRRDRGETQYF. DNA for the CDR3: TGTGCCTGGAGACGAGACAGGGGGGAGACCCAGTACTTC.

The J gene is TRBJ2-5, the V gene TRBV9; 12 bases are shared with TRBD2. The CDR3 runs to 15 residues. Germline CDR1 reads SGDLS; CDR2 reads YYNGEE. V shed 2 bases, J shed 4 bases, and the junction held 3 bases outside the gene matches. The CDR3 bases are TGTGCCAGCAGCGTTGGACTAGCGGGATTAGAGACCCAGTACTTC. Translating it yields CASSVGLAGLETQYF.

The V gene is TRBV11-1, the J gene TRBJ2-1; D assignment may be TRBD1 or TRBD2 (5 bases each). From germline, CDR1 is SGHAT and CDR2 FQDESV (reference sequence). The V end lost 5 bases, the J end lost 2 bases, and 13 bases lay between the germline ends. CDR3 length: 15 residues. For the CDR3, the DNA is TGTGCCAGCAGCACCCCGGGACGGACCTACAATGAGCAGTTCTTC. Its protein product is CASSTPGRTYNEQFF.

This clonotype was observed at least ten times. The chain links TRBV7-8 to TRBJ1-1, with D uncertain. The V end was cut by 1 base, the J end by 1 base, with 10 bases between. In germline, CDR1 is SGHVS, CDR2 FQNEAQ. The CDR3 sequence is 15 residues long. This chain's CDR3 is CASSLGAGRNTEAFF. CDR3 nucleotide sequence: TGTGCCAGCAGCTTAGGTGCGGGGAGGAACACTGAAGCTTTCTTT.

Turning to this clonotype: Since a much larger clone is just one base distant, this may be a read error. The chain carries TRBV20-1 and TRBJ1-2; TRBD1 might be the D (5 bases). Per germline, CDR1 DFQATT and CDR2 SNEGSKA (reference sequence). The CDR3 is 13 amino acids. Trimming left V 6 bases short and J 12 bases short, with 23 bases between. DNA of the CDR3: TGCAGTGCCTGGTCGGCGTGGCAGGGAAGAGACACCTTC. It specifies CSAWSAWQGRDTF.

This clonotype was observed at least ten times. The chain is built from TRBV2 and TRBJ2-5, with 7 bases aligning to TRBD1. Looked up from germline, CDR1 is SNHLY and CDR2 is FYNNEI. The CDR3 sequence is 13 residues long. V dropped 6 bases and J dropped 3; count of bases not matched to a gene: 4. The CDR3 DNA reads TGTGCCAGCAGCCGGGACAGTAAAGAGACCCAGTACTTC. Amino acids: CASSRDSKETQYF.

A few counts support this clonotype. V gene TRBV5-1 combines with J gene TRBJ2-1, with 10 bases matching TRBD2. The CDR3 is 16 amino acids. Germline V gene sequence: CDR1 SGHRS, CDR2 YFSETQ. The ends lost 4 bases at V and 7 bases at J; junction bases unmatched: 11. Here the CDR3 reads CASSARSGRGWNEQFF. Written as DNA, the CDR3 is TGCGCCAGCAGCGCACGGAGCGGGAGGGGGTGGAATGAGCAGTTCTTC.

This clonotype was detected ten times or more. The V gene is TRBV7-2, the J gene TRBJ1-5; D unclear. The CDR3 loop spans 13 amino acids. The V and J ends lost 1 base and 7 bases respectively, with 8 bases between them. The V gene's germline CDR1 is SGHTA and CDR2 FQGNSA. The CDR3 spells CASSLGSSQPQHF. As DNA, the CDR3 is TGTGCCAGCAGCTTAGGGTCATCCCAGCCCCAGCATTTT.

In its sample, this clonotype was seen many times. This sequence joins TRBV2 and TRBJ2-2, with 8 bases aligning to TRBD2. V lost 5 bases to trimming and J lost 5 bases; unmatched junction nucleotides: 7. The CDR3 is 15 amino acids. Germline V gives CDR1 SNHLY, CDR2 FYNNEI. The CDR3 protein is CASSRGLVITGELFF. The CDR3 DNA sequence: TGTGCCAGCAGTCGGGGACTAGTCATAACCGGGGAGCTGTTTTTT.

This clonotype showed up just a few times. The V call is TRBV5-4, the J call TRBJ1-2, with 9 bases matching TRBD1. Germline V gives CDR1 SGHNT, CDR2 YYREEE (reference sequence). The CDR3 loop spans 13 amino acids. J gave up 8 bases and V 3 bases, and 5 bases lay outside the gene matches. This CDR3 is CASSSRDRAGYTF. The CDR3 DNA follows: TGTGCCAGCAGCTCCCGGGACAGGGCCGGCTACACCTTC.